This is a list of T cell receptor beta chains from one sample in a study of cytomegalovirus exposure and HLA in healthy donors. Assay used: immunoSEQ multiplex PCR; TCRdb lists only in-frame clones, some missing. The sample includes about 170,000 clones, just under 80% of them seen just once. Input material: PBMCs. The source of these receptors is a woman between 50 and 59 years old in good health and CMV-seropositive. CDR3s include the opening cysteine and the closing phenylalanine or tryptophan. D genes are given only for firm matches. Rows may omit the clone size; those that give it use once, few, many or a size class.

size	V	D	J	DNA	CDR3
.	TRBV5-4	TRBD2	TRBJ2-5	TGTGCCAGCAGCCCCCGGGAGGCGGGAGTTGGGGAGACCCAGTACTTC	CASSPREAGVGETQYF
few	TRBV4-3	TRBD2	TRBJ2-3	TGCGCCAGCAGCCTGACTAGCGGGAGGTTCACAGATACGCAGTATTTT	CASSLTSGRFTDTQYF
.	TRBV7-2	.	TRBJ2-5	TGTGCCAGCAGCTCGGGGAAGACCCAGTACTTC	CASSSGKTQYF
.	TRBV11-2	TRBD1	TRBJ1-4	TGTGCCAGCAGCATGACAGGGTCCCTTAATGAAAAACTGTTTTTT	CASSMTGSLNEKLFF
.	TRBV18	.	TRBJ2-3	TGTGCCAGCTCACCACGTAGAAGCACAGATACGCAGTATTTT	CASSPRRSTDTQYF
.	TRBV6-6	.	TRBJ1-1	TGTGCCAGCAGTTACGACGCCGGGACTTCGAACACTGAAGCTTTCTTT	CASSYDAGTSNTEAFF
few	TRBV7-2	TRBD2	TRBJ2-1	TGTGCCAGCAGCCCGAGACTAGCGGGACCAGGTGGGGATCACAATGAGCAGTTCTTC	CASSPRLAGPGGDHNEQFF
few	TRBV7-9	TRBD1	TRBJ2-1	TGTGCCACCCCAGGACAGGGGGCTTCCTACAATGAGCAGTTCTTC	CATPGQGASYNEQFF
.	TRBV7-2	TRBD1	TRBJ1-4	TGTGCCAGCAGCTTATTCCCGACAGGGTTGAATGAAAAACTGTTTTTT	CASSLFPTGLNEKLFF
.	TRBV7-6	.	TRBJ1-1	TGTGCCAGCAGCTTAGACGGGTACACTGAAGCTTTCTTT	CASSLDGYTEAFF
.	TRBV19	.	TRBJ1-2	TGTGCCAGTAGAATGGGGCGGAACTATGGCTACACCTTC	CASRMGRNYGYTF
.	TRBV6-6	.	TRBJ1-1	TGTGCCAGCAGTTCCCAGGGGCCCAGCACTGAAGCTTTCTTT	CASSSQGPSTEAFF
few	TRBV2	.	TRBJ1-1	TGTGCCAGCAGCGACGGACAGCCCACTGAAGCTTTCTTT	CASSDGQPTEAFF
.	TRBV28	.	TRBJ1-3	TGTGCCAGCATCCCATTTTCCTCTGGAAACACCATATATTTT	CASIPFSSGNTIYF
.	TRBV7-6	.	TRBJ1-5	TGTGCCAGCAGCCCCCGGGGCGGGAGCGGCAATCAGCCCCAGCATTTT	CASSPRGGSGNQPQHF
once	TRBV9	TRBD2	TRBJ2-3	TGTGCCAGCAGCGTAGGCGGGAGGGCCGATACAGATACGCAGTATTTT	CASSVGGRADTDTQYF